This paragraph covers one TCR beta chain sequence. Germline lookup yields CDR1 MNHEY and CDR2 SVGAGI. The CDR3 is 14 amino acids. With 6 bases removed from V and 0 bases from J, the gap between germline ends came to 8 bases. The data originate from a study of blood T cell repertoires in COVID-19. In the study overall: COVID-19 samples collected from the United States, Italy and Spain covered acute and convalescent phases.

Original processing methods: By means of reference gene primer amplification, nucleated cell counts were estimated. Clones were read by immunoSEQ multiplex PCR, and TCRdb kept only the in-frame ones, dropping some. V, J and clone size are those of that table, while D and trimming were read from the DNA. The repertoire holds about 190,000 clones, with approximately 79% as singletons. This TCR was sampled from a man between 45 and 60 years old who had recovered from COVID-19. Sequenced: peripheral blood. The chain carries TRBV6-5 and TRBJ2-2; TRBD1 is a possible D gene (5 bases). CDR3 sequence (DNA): TGTGCCAGCAGGACAGCGCCGAACACCGGGGAGCTGTTTTTT. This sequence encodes CASRTAPNTGELFF.